The rows below give T cell receptor beta chains drawn from one sample of a study of blood T cells in healthy people across ages. TCRdb independently ran MiXCR on the 5' RACE reads; one entry per CDR3 protein. The table records roughly 800,000 distinct CDR3 sequences, 58% of them present only once. The source material was blood. The receptor source for this set is a young man in good health. The CDR3 runs from the conserved cysteine through the conserved F or W. A D gene is named only where the DNA matches it firmly. A clone size is listed for some rows: how often the clone was seen (once, few, many), or a class if it is expanded.

clone_size: few
j_call: TRBJ2-3
d_call: TRBD1
v_call: TRBV4-3
cdr3_aa: CASSLQQGATDTQYF
cdr3_nt: TGCGCCAGCAGCCTACAACAGGGGGCCACAGATACGCAGTATTTT

clone_size: NA
j_call: TRBJ2-1
d_call: TRBD1
v_call: TRBV7-2
cdr3_aa: CASSFAGTAEQFF
cdr3_nt: TGTGCCAGCAGCTTCGCCGGGACAGCTGAGCAGTTCTTC

clone_size: few
j_call: TRBJ1-2
d_call: NA
v_call: TRBV27
cdr3_aa: CASSPRSTGRWSYTF
cdr3_nt: TGTGCCAGCAGCCCGCGATCAACAGGGAGATGGAGCTACACCTTC

clone_size: few
j_call: TRBJ2-7
d_call: NA
v_call: TRBV11-1
cdr3_aa: CASSQNEWGGDEQYF
cdr3_nt: TGTGCCAGCAGCCAAAATGAGTGGGGGGGCGACGAGCAGTACTTC

clone_size: NA
j_call: TRBJ2-5
d_call: NA
v_call: TRBV15
cdr3_aa: CATSRVGLGETQYF
cdr3_nt: TGTGCCACCAGCAGAGTTGGTCTTGGAGAGACCCAGTACTTC

clone_size: NA
j_call: TRBJ2-6
d_call: NA
v_call: TRBV3-1
cdr3_aa: CASSQEEGRSAFLNVLTF
cdr3_nt: TGTGCCAGCAGCCAAGAAGAGGGACGGAGCGCCTTCCTCAACGTCCTGACTTTC

clone_size: NA
j_call: TRBJ2-5
d_call: NA
v_call: TRBV15
cdr3_aa: CATSRGIYPPQETQYF
cdr3_nt: TGTGCCACCAGCAGAGGGATATATCCCCCTCAAGAGACCCAGTACTTC

clone_size: NA
j_call: TRBJ2-4
d_call: NA
v_call: TRBV7-8
cdr3_aa: CASSLVFKNIQYF
cdr3_nt: TGTGCCAGCAGCTTAGTATTCAAAAACATTCAGTACTTC

clone_size: NA
j_call: TRBJ2-7
d_call: NA
v_call: TRBV4-3
cdr3_aa: CASSQANVLSYEQYF
cdr3_nt: TGCGCCAGCAGCCAAGCAAATGTACTATCCTACGAGCAGTACTTC

clone_size: few
j_call: TRBJ2-1
d_call: NA
v_call: TRBV5-6
cdr3_aa: CASKTGPSYNEQFF
cdr3_nt: TGTGCCAGCAAGACCGGGCCGTCCTACAATGAGCAGTTCTTC

clone_size: NA
j_call: TRBJ2-7
d_call: NA
v_call: TRBV7-8
cdr3_aa: CASSVEGDYEQYF
cdr3_nt: TGTGCCAGCAGCGTAGAAGGGGACTACGAGCAGTACTTC

clone_size: NA
j_call: TRBJ2-3
d_call: TRBD1
v_call: TRBV29-1
cdr3_aa: CSVTWTGVDTQYF
cdr3_nt: TGCAGCGTCACCTGGACAGGGGTGGATACGCAGTATTTT

clone_size: NA
j_call: TRBJ2-3
d_call: NA
v_call: TRBV7-6
cdr3_aa: CASSLVGGEHWDTQYF
cdr3_nt: TGTGCCAGCAGCTTAGTCGGCGGGGAACACTGGGATACGCAGTATTTT

clone_size: few
j_call: TRBJ2-3
d_call: NA
v_call: TRBV9
cdr3_aa: CASSVGGGKGTDTQYF
cdr3_nt: TGTGCCAGCAGCGTAGGAGGAGGAAAGGGCACAGATACGCAGTATTTT

clone_size: NA
j_call: TRBJ2-3
d_call: NA
v_call: TRBV7-2
cdr3_aa: CASSLGKSTDTQYF
cdr3_nt: TGTGCCAGCAGCTTAGGAAAATCCACAGATACGCAGTATTTT

clone_size: NA
j_call: TRBJ1-1
d_call: NA
v_call: TRBV7-3
cdr3_aa: CASSSYSDTEAFF
cdr3_nt: TGTGCCAGCAGCTCGTACAGTGACACTGAAGCTTTCTTT

clone_size: NA
j_call: TRBJ2-1
d_call: TRBD2
v_call: TRBV20-1
cdr3_aa: CSARDPSGAYNEQFF
cdr3_nt: TGCAGTGCTAGAGATCCTAGCGGGGCCTACAATGAGCAGTTCTTC

clone_size: NA
j_call: TRBJ2-5
d_call: TRBD2
v_call: TRBV7-2
cdr3_aa: CASSRREGLGETQYF
cdr3_nt: TGTGCCAGCAGCAGGCGGGAGGGCCTCGGAGAGACCCAGTACTTC

clone_size: NA
j_call: TRBJ1-4
d_call: TRBD1
v_call: TRBV20-1
cdr3_aa: CSAEGDRNEKLFF
cdr3_nt: TGCAGTGCGGAGGGGGACAGAAATGAAAAACTGTTTTTT

clone_size: once
j_call: TRBJ2-2
d_call: NA
v_call: TRBV29-1
cdr3_aa: CSVAAGWGDGELFF
cdr3_nt: TGCAGCGTTGCTGCAGGATGGGGAGACGGGGAGCTGTTTTTT

clone_size: few
j_call: TRBJ1-2
d_call: NA
v_call: TRBV10-3
cdr3_aa: CAILASNYGYTF
cdr3_nt: TGTGCCATCCTGGCATCAAACTATGGCTACACCTTC

clone_size: NA
j_call: TRBJ2-3
d_call: NA
v_call: TRBV7-2
cdr3_aa: CASNFAGTDTQYF
cdr3_nt: TGTGCCAGCAATTTTGCAGGCACAGATACGCAGTATTTT

clone_size: many
j_call: TRBJ1-4
d_call: NA
v_call: TRBV4-2
cdr3_aa: CASSQDPTRARDEKLFF
cdr3_nt: TGTGCCAGCAGCCAAGACCCCACCAGGGCTAGGGATGAAAAACTGTTTTTT

clone_size: NA
j_call: TRBJ2-4
d_call: NA
v_call: TRBV7-2
cdr3_aa: CASSSNPRNIQYF
cdr3_nt: TGTGCCAGCAGCTCCAACCCGAGAAACATTCAGTACTTC

clone_size: NA
j_call: TRBJ2-5
d_call: NA
v_call: TRBV7-2
cdr3_aa: CASSLEFRQETQYF
cdr3_nt: TGTGCCAGCAGCTTAGAATTTCGACAAGAGACCCAGTACTTC

clone_size: NA
j_call: TRBJ2-1
d_call: TRBD2
v_call: TRBV5-1
cdr3_aa: CASNGGADSYNEQFF
cdr3_nt: TGCGCCAGCAACGGGGGGGCGGACTCCTACAATGAGCAGTTCTTC